This section outlines one TCR beta chain sequence together with its context. What it recognizes is unknown. Germline V lookup: CDR1 SGHAT, CDR2 FQNNGV. The CDR3 extends over 13 amino acids. The germline V and J ends were trimmed by 0 bases and 3 bases, with 6 bases remaining between them. The data are from a study of shared clonotypes between healthy human individuals. Study observations and caveats: Sharing of clonotypes among donors was expected to vary with sequencing depth.

This table comes from immunoSEQ multiplex PCR, and its TCRdb copy is limited to in-frame clones, with some not included. Here the sample spans about 2,200,000 clones, roughly 91% being singletons. Naive CD8 cells lacked CD45RO and underwent positive selection for CCR7, leaving out terminally differentiated effector memory CD45RA+ cells. This sequence was found in a man aged 18 to 30 in good health. Some clones in this sample may be carry-over from other donors' samples. This rearrangement joins TRBV11-2 to TRBJ2-7; D call uncertain. Sequencing was carried out using naive CD8+ T cells from PBMCs. CDR3: CASSLEDDYEQYF. The CDR3 DNA follows: TGTGCCAGCAGCTTAGAGGACGACTACGAGCAGTACTTC.